This T cell receptor beta chain was found in a study of siplizumab effects on memory and regulatory T cells. Study results and limitations: The study did not confirm that proliferating Tregs from siplizumab cultures were suppressive. Most proliferating CD4+ or CD8+ clones, roughly 75-97%, had no naive or memory assignment.

Concerning this clone: Its antigen is still unknown.

Clones were read by immunoSEQ multiplex PCR, and TCRdb kept only the in-frame ones, dropping some. Of under 100,000 clones in the sample, over 80% were seen once. The receptor was derived from a human donor in good health. The sample taken for sequencing was Tregs sorted from blood.

This CDR3 is CASSSTSGLQYF. The CDR3 coding sequence is TGTGCCAGCAGCTCTACTAGCGGATTACAGTACTTC. The V call is TRBV7-2, the J call TRBJ2-7, with 8 nucleotides matching TRBD2. Germline CDR1 SGHTA, CDR2 FQGNSA. The junction had 6 bases not matched to a gene; V was cut back by 4 bases and J by 10 bases. This CDR3 contains 12 residues.